These 29 T cell receptor beta chains came from one sample sequenced in a study of blood T cells in healthy people across ages. Alongside a J-beta primer mix, a sample-barcoded 5' primer served in a second PCR lasting about 7 to 12 cycles. TCRdb independently ran MiXCR on the 5' RACE reads; one entry per CDR3 protein. Here the sample spans about 1 million distinct CDR3 sequences, over 35% being singletons. The sample was blood. The receptors were gathered from an older woman in good health.

The chain employs TRBV12-3 or TRBV12-4 and TRBJ1-1, with 7 bases identical to TRBD1. This CDR3 is 16 amino acids long. Trimming at V came to 1 base and at J to 0 bases, leaving 5 bases not matched to a gene. CDR3 sequence (DNA): TGTGCCAGCAGTTTAGGAGGACAGGCCATGAACACTGAAGCTTTCTTT. It specifies CASSLGGQAMNTEAFF.

The J gene is TRBJ2-3, the V gene TRBV20-1, with TRBD2 matching 7 bases. Germline-derived CDR1 and CDR2 are DFQATT and SNEGSKA (reference sequence). Trimming at V came to 8 bases and at J to 4 bases, leaving 18 bases not matched to a gene. This CDR3 is 16 amino acids long. The CDR3 sequence: CSPQPRLAHAPDTQYF. The DNA for the CDR3 is TGCAGTCCCCAACCTCGACTAGCCCACGCCCCAGATACGCAGTATTTT.

This clonotype was observed a few times. The chain recombines TRBV15 with TRBJ2-1, with 8 bases fitting TRBD2. The germline V gene encodes CDR1 LNHNV and CDR2 YYDKDF (reference sequence). CDR3 length: 16 residues. J gave up 1 base and V 1 base, and 3 bases lay outside the gene matches. This CDR3 reads CATSRAGGRSYNEQFF. In nucleotides, the CDR3 is TGTGCCACCAGCAGAGCGGGAGGGAGGTCCTACAATGAGCAGTTCTTC.

The chain couples TRBV7-2 to TRBJ2-5, with no clear D. The CDR3 is 15 amino acids. The V end lost 1 base, the J end lost 4 bases, and 13 bases lay between the germline ends. Germline CDR1 and CDR2: SGHTA and FQGNSA. The CDR3 spells CASSLGATRVETQYF. The DNA of the CDR3 is TGTGCCAGCAGCTTAGGGGCGACCCGGGTAGAGACCCAGTACTTC.

This clonotype was picked up a small number of times. The chain links TRBV28 to TRBJ1-1; D might be TRBD1 (5 bases). The CDR3 spans 14 residues. The germline gives CDR1 MDHEN, CDR2 SYDVKM. Trimming shortened V by 4 bases and J by 0 bases, and 9 bases separated the two germline ends. The CDR3 is CASSSGRMNTEAFF. In DNA form, the CDR3 reads TGTGCCAGCAGTTCAGGGAGGATGAACACTGAAGCTTTCTTT.

Comments on this clonotype: The junction shows a germline mismatch at one end, possibly a read error. The V call is TRBV24-1, the J call TRBJ2-1; D possibly corresponds to TRBD2 (5 bases). The germline V gene has CDR1 KGHDR and CDR2 SFDVKD. The CDR3 covers 16 residues. DNA for the CDR3: TGTGCCACCAGTGACCGGACGCCTAGCTCCTACAAGGAGCAGTTCTTC. Its translation is CATSDRTPSSYKEQFF.

The J gene is TRBJ2-5, the V gene TRBV4-1, with D possibly being TRBD1 or TRBD2 (5 bases each). The DNA end lines up better with TRBJ2-7; the J call may be wrong. CDR1 and CDR2 from the germline V gene are MGHRA and YSYEKL. CDR3 size: 16 residues. The CDR3 region is CASSQDQQGAWREQYF. The CDR3, as DNA: TGCGCCAGCAGCCAAGATCAGCAGGGAGCATGGCGCGAGCAGTACTTC.

The J gene is TRBJ2-2, the V gene TRBV20-1; TRBD2 agrees at 7 bases. CDR1 DFQATT and CDR2 SNEGSKA come from the germline V gene (reference sequence). The CDR3 length is 15 residues. The V segment lost 0 bases and the J segment 7 bases; nucleotides outside the gene matches: 8. CDR3 sequence reads: CSARDVASGFGELFF. CDR3 nucleotides: TGCAGTGCTAGAGATGTGGCTAGCGGCTTCGGGGAGCTGTTTTTT.

This chain joins TRBV12-3 or TRBV12-4 and TRBJ2-7; D gene uncertain. The J call may be mistaken, given a closer DNA end match to TRBJ2-5. The CDR3 length is 15 residues. CDR3 loop: CASSLGAVPGETQYF. CDR3 DNA: TGTGCCAGCAGTTTAGGGGCCGTCCCCGGGGAGACCCAGTACTTC.

This clonotype has just a few counts. The J gene is TRBJ2-7, the V gene TRBV4-1, with 9 bases identical to TRBD2. This CDR3 is built from 15 residues. V shed 0 bases and J 2 bases; nucleotides not matched to a gene: 2. In germline, CDR1 is MGHRA, CDR2 YSYEKL. The CDR3 here is CASSQDLAGTYEQYF. The CDR3, as DNA: TGCGCCAGCAGCCAAGACCTAGCGGGGACCTACGAGCAGTACTTC.

This clonotype occurred many times. The chain links TRBV12-3 or TRBV12-4 to TRBJ2-7; 8 bases align to TRBD2. The CDR3 has 14 residues. V dropped 6 bases and J dropped 1; count of bases not matched to a gene: 5. The CDR3, as DNA: TGTGCCAGCAGCCCGACTAGCGCGTCCTACGAGCAGTACTTC. This sequence encodes CASSPTSASYEQYF.

The CDR3 reads CASSGRALNTEAFF. The CDR3 bases are TGTGCCAGCAGCGGGCGGGCCCTGAACACTGAAGCTTTCTTT. The genes are TRBV9 and TRBJ1-1; no reliable D call. The CDR3 is made up of 14 amino acids. The germline CDR1 and CDR2 sequences are SGDLS and YYNGEE. V was pared by 3 bases and J by 0 bases, with 9 bases between.

CDR3 coding DNA: TGTGCCAGCAGATCGACTAGCGGCCCCTACGAGCAGTACTTC. This sequence encodes CASRSTSGPYEQYF. The chain has TRBV6-5 and TRBJ2-7; 9 bases match TRBD2. After removal of 6 bases from V and 2 bases from J, the junction contained 5 bases not matched to a gene. The length of the CDR3 is 14 residues. Germline CDR1 reads MNHEY; CDR2 reads SVGAGI.

Here the CDR3 reads CASSEWGVQFF. The CDR3 DNA reads as TGTGCCAGCAGTGAATGGGGAGTGCAGTTCTTC. The V gene is TRBV2, the J gene TRBJ2-1, with D perhaps matching TRBD2 (5 bases). Germline V gene sequence: CDR1 SNHLY, CDR2 FYNNEI. The germline V and J ends were trimmed by 2 bases and 12 bases, with 8 bases remaining between them. The CDR3 extends over 11 amino acids.

This clonotype was picked up a small number of times. This chain links TRBV29-1 with TRBJ1-3; D may be TRBD1 (5 bases). Germline V lookup: CDR1 SQVTM, CDR2 ANQGSEA. The CDR3 spans 14 residues. With 7 bases removed from V and 1 base from J, the gap between germline ends came to 14 bases. CDR3 sequence reads: CSAQRWGSGNTIYF. CDR3 coding DNA: TGCAGCGCACAACGGTGGGGGTCTGGAAACACCATATATTTT.

This clonotype was detected only a few times. The V and J genes are TRBV15 and TRBJ1-2, with D tentatively TRBD1 (6 bases). Germline V CDR1 and CDR2: LNHNV, YYDKDF (reference sequence). Trimming stripped 0 bases from V and 0 bases from J, with 17 bases between. The CDR3 is 18 residues long. In DNA form, the CDR3 reads TGTGCCACCAGCAGAGATTGGGTCAGGGACATCACTAACTATGGCTACACCTTC. Amino acids: CATSRDWVRDITNYGYTF.

The chain couples TRBV2 to TRBJ2-3; 10 bases line up with TRBD1. Germline CDR1 is SNHLY and CDR2 is FYNNEI. J lost 4 bases, V lost 6 bases, and 4 bases had no gene match. The CDR3 has 14 amino acids. The CDR3 region is CASRRDRGADTQYF. CDR3 nucleotide sequence: TGTGCCAGCAGGAGGGACAGGGGCGCAGATACGCAGTATTTT.

In regard to this clonotype: A much larger clone differs by one base, so this may be a read error. The chain has TRBV20-1 and TRBJ2-7, with unresolved D. Trimming left V 5 bases short and J 7 bases short, with 15 bases between. Germline-derived CDR1 and CDR2 are DFQATT and SNEGSKA (reference sequence). The CDR3 extends over 12 amino acids. CDR3 in amino acids: CSARHLRDEQYF. The CDR3 DNA sequence: TGCAGTGCTCGTCATCTTAGGGATGAGCAGTACTTC.

The chain is built from TRBV7-9 and TRBJ2-7; perhaps TRBD2 as D (5 bases). The CDR3 sequence is 15 residues long. V was shortened by 1 base and J by 0 bases, with 10 bases between the two germline ends. Germline CDR1 reads SEHNR; CDR2 reads FQNEAQ (reference sequence). CDR3 protein: CASSLGLLSSYEQYF. CDR3 nucleotides: TGTGCCAGCAGCTTAGGACTACTGAGCTCCTACGAGCAGTACTTC.

This clonotype was observed a handful of times. CDR3 amino acids: CASSTPGENFGYTF. CDR3 in DNA: TGTGCCAGCAGCACCCCTGGGGAGAATTTTGGCTACACCTTC. The chain uses TRBV25-1 and TRBJ1-2, with no clear D. The germline V gene encodes CDR1 MGHDK and CDR2 SYGVNS. Deletions cut 6 bases from V and 7 bases from J, with 18 bases between. This CDR3 has 14 amino acids.

V is TRBV7-2 and J is TRBJ2-3; 7 nucleotides align to TRBD1. Germline V gives CDR1 SGHTA, CDR2 FQGNSA. This CDR3 has 14 residues. J gave up 4 bases and V 3 bases, and 4 bases lay outside the gene matches. The CDR3 spells CASSFQGVADTQYF. The CDR3 bases are TGTGCCAGCAGCTTCCAGGGGGTGGCAGATACGCAGTATTTT.

The rearrangement links TRBV7-2 to TRBJ1-5, with TRBD1 matching 8 bases. V lost 0 bases, J lost 6 bases, and 4 bases stayed unmatched. The CDR3 runs 15 residues. Germline CDR1 SGHTA, CDR2 FQGNSA. The CDR3 nucleotides are TGTGCCAGCAGCTTAGCCCGGACAGGGCTTCAGCCCCAGCATTTT. Amino acid sequence: CASSLARTGLQPQHF.

This clonotype has only a few counts. V is TRBV11-2 and J is TRBJ1-2, with D unresolved. CDR1 is SGHAT, CDR2 FQNNGV, per germline. V lost 1 base and J lost 7, with 16 bases in between. CDR3 size: 15 residues. In DNA, the CDR3 is TGTGCCAGCAGCTTAGTGGGCCCCGGGTCAGGTGGCTACACCTTC. Protein sequence: CASSLVGPGSGGYTF.

The chain combines TRBV27 with TRBJ2-7; 10 bases fit TRBD2. The CDR3 has 15 amino acids. Germline CDR1 and CDR2: MNHEY and SMNVEV (reference sequence). V trimming: 3 bases; J trimming: 4 bases; junction bases outside the gene matches: 6. CDR3 nucleotide sequence: TGTGCCAGCAGTTTGGCTAGCGGGAGTCAGTACGAGCAGTACGTC. Protein sequence: CASSLASGSQYEQYV.

The CDR3 region is CASSPIPRTSDPDTQYF. Here the CDR3 DNA reads TGTGCCAGCAGCCCAATCCCAAGGACTAGCGACCCCGATACGCAGTATTTT. The chain is built from TRBV5-5 and TRBJ2-3, with 9 bases aligning to TRBD2. This CDR3 is 17 amino acids long. V trimming: 4 bases; J trimming: 6 bases; junction bases outside the gene matches: 15. The germline V gene encodes CDR1 SGHKS and CDR2 YYEKEE (reference sequence). Together with reference TRBV5-5 and TRBJ2-3, the CDR3 gives the full variable domain: DAGVTQSPTHLIKTRGQQVTLRCSPISGHKSVSWYQQVLGQGPQFIFQYYEKEERGRGNFPDRFSARQFPNYSSELNVNALLLGDSALYLCASSPIPRTSDPDTQYFGPGTRLTVL.

The chain recombines TRBV27 with TRBJ1-4; D perhaps matches TRBD1 (6 bases). Germline values: CDR1 MNHEY, CDR2 SMNVEV (reference sequence). The CDR3 consists of 16 residues. The V and J ends lost 2 bases and 3 bases respectively, with 13 bases between them. CDR3 sequence (DNA): TGTGCCAGCAGTTTAACCCGCAGGGGCCCTAATGAAAAACTGTTTTTT. Protein product: CASSLTRRGPNEKLFF.

This clonotype was seen a single time. V is TRBV5-1 and J is TRBJ2-1; 13 positions match TRBD2. CDR1 is SGHRS and CDR2 is YFSETQ in the germline V gene. V lost 2 bases, J lost 5 bases, and 4 bases stayed unmatched. There are 16 residues in the CDR3. The CDR3 region is CASSFQLAGGHNEQFF. In DNA, the CDR3 is TGCGCCAGCAGCTTCCAACTAGCGGGAGGGCACAATGAGCAGTTCTTC.

This clonotype was seen just once. The chain couples TRBV6-2 or TRBV6-3 to TRBJ2-4; TRBD2 is a possible D gene (6 bases). Matching the DNA end better, TRBJ2-7 makes the J call doubtful. Per germline, CDR1 MNHEY and CDR2 SVGEGT. The CDR3 runs 16 residues. CDR3 bases: TGTGCCAGCAGGATAAGCAGGGAATTCGGGAGATACGAGCAGTACTTC. Its protein product is CASRISREFGRYEQYF.

The chain has TRBV6-1 and TRBJ2-4; D possibly uses TRBD1 or TRBD2 (5 bases each). Per the germline V gene, CDR1 is MNHNS and CDR2 is SASEGT. This CDR3 contains 16 residues. V lost 6 bases and J lost 5, with 20 bases in between. CDR3 region: CASRPRDAAPENIQYF. CDR3 sequence (DNA): TGTGCCAGCAGGCCCCGGGACGCCGCACCCGAAAACATTCAGTACTTC.